This entry features one T cell receptor (beta chain) sequence. Its antigen remains unidentified. Germline V gives CDR1 SGHTA, CDR2 FQGTGA. The CDR3 is made up of 15 amino acids. Trimming at V came to 1 base and at J to 5 bases, leaving 6 bases not matched to a gene. Over several immunoSEQ plates, each subset's genomic DNA was distributed in even portions. Amplification in unsorted PBMC replicate PCRs started from about 320 ng DNA, which equals 28,000 or so T cell genomes. Assay: immunoSEQ multiplex PCR; the TCRdb copy retains only in-frame clones and omits some. This sample has hundreds of thousands of clones, with just over 75% found just once. This sample is drawn from a study of shared clonotypes between healthy human individuals. Overall study: The people who gave samples were a couple of women and a few men aged 18 to 49. Study-wide results and caveats: Clonotype sharing among donors was thought likely to change with sequencing depth.

This chain connects TRBV7-3 to TRBJ2-5, with 8 positions matching TRBD2. What was sequenced was PBMCs. This clonotype was obtained from a woman aged 40 to 50 in good health. Some clones in this sample may be carry-over from other donors' samples. CDR3 residues: CASSLRAGVRETQYF. CDR3 nucleotide sequence: TGTGCCAGCAGCTTAAGAGCGGGAGTTCGGGAGACCCAGTACTTC.